This is a list of T cell receptor beta chains from one sample in a study of tumor and adjacent non-tumor tissue in lung cancer. MiXCR, run by TCRdb on the multiplex PCR reads, gives a single entry per CDR3 protein. The sample includes over 85,000 distinct CDR3 sequences, 84% of them seen just once. The specimen was lung tumor tissue. The source is a man aged 70-80 years with non-small cell lung cancer. CDR3s include the opening cysteine and the closing phenylalanine or tryptophan. The D gene is left open where the match is weak. The size of a clone is reported for some rows only, either as once, few or many, or as a class for expanded clones.

CDR3aa: CASSLRDESNYDYTF
CDR3nt: TGTGCCAGCAGCCTGCGGGACGAGTCTAACTATGACTACACCTTC
d_gene: -
abundance: -
v_gene: TRBV6-1
j_gene: TRBJ1-2

CDR3aa: CASNSGTFYEQYF
CDR3nt: TGTGCCAGCAACTCCGGAACATTCTACGAGCAGTACTTC
d_gene: -
abundance: -
v_gene: TRBV5-5
j_gene: TRBJ2-7

CDR3aa: CASTNIGSQGLVNEQFF
CDR3nt: TGTGCCAGCACCAATATTGGGTCGCAGGGATTGGTCAATGAGCAGTTCTTC
d_gene: -
abundance: once
v_gene: TRBV6-1
j_gene: TRBJ2-1

CDR3aa: CSAISDGGRGRLAFF
CDR3nt: TGCAGTGCTATTTCCGACGGGGGCAGGGGGCGCCTAGCTTTCTTT
d_gene: TRBD1
abundance: once
v_gene: TRBV20-1
j_gene: TRBJ1-1

CDR3aa: CAGSLGISMAFF
CDR3nt: TGTGCCGGTAGCTTAGGTATAAGTATGGCTTTCTTT
d_gene: -
abundance: -
v_gene: TRBV11-3
j_gene: TRBJ1-1

CDR3aa: CSAGTSGGPSTDTQYF
CDR3nt: TGCAGTGCTGGAACTAGCGGGGGCCCTAGTACAGATACGCAGTATTTT
d_gene: TRBD2
abundance: once
v_gene: TRBV20-1
j_gene: TRBJ2-3

CDR3aa: CASSPLKADTDTQYF
CDR3nt: TGTGCCAGCAGTCCATTAAAGGCGGACACAGATACGCAGTATTTT
d_gene: -
abundance: -
v_gene: TRBV28
j_gene: TRBJ2-3

CDR3aa: CASSRGLAVSGSDAQYF
CDR3nt: TGTGCCAGCAGCCGAGGACTAGCGGTTTCGGGATCAGATGCGCAGTATTTT
d_gene: TRBD2
abundance: -
v_gene: TRBV11-3
j_gene: TRBJ2-3

CDR3aa: CASSLERTEHSGNTMYF
CDR3nt: TGTGCCAGCAGCTTAGAGCGGACGGAACACTCTGGAAACACCATGTATTTT
d_gene: -
abundance: -
v_gene: TRBV13
j_gene: TRBJ1-3

CDR3aa: CASSDYPADAEQYF
CDR3nt: TGTGCCAGCAGTGATTACCCAGCGGACGCGGAGCAGTACTTC
d_gene: -
abundance: -
v_gene: TRBV6-1
j_gene: TRBJ2-7

CDR3aa: CASSLRGSSGRAKYTVF
CDR3nt: TGTGCCAGTAGCTTAAGGGGGTCTAGCGGGAGGGCGAAATACACAGTATTT
d_gene: TRBD2
abundance: -
v_gene: TRBV11-3
j_gene: TRBJ2-3

CDR3aa: CASSTSVVTGELFF
CDR3nt: TGTGCCAGCAGCACTAGCGTCGTCACCGGGGAGCTGTTTTTT
d_gene: TRBD2
abundance: -
v_gene: TRBV6-5
j_gene: TRBJ2-2